This record concerns one T cell receptor beta chain sequence. No antigen is known for it. This CDR3 region has 14 residues. CDR1 is SGHTA, CDR2 FQGNSA, per germline. Trimming removed 2 bases at V and 4 bases at J, with 11 bases between. This record belongs to a study of glioma-infiltrating T cells after dendritic cell vaccination. Study-level results: Higher pretreatment TIL content predicted longer progression-free time and survival.

Profiled with immunoSEQ multiplex PCR; TCRdb holds only in-frame clones, not every one. The table lists about 49,000 clones, approximately 85% of them singletons. Only patients with spare fresh-frozen tumor and over two years of follow-up were included. The V and J genes are TRBV7-2 and TRBJ2-5; D perhaps matches TRBD2 (6 bases). Here the sequenced sample was blood, taken before dendritic cell vaccination. This receptor was obtained from a human donor with glioblastoma. CDR3 loop: CASSLFLGGETQYF. The CDR3 bases are TGTGCCAGCAGCTTATTCCTGGGGGGAGAGACCCAGTACTTC.